This TCR beta chain was recovered during a study of T cells after yellow fever vaccination. Study-level background: Preparation of the low-cell-number fractions used SMART-Seq v4 Ultra Low Input. Findings of the study overall: Once the booster was given, most primary-vaccination clones reappeared, at around 95% for CD4 and around 90% for CD8. The study found a weaker secondary response that peaked faster, day 5 versus 15.

As for this clonotype: The antigen remains undetermined.

5'RACE template switching generated TCR cDNA, adding a universal primer site and UMIs. Each CDR3 protein is one row after TCRdb ran MiXCR on the 5' RACE reads. This sample has about 340,000 distinct CDR3 sequences, with under 15% found just once. The CDR3 loop spans 17 amino acids. With 5 bases removed from V and 0 bases from J, the gap between germline ends came to 20 bases. CDR1 and CDR2 (germline): SGHRS, YFSETQ. This specimen consisted of CD4+ T cells sorted from PBMCs, obtained 15 days after the yellow fever booster vaccination. This receptor was obtained from a man aged 18 to 29 who received the YFV17D yellow fever vaccine. The chain links TRBV5-1 to TRBJ1-1; no firm D call. The CDR3 DNA reads TGCGCCAGCAGACCGAGACGGATCGATAACATGAACACTGAAGCTTTCTTT. This encodes CASRPRRIDNMNTEAFF.